A single sample is the source of the 2 T cell receptor beta chains below, sequenced in a study of T cells in Graves' hyperthyroidism and ophthalmopathy. There were TCR beta CDR3 regions amplified from RNA transcripts. RT-PCR in the first round (using the HTBI primer set) targeted the TCR CDR3. In TCRdb, the multiplex PCR reads were re-called with MiXCR into one record per CDR3 protein. Here the sample spans approximately 620,000 distinct CDR3 sequences, 11% to 15% being singletons. The sequenced material came from blood. The receptor set was obtained from a woman in her twenties or thirties with Graves' hyperthyroidism that later progressed to Graves' ophthalmopathy.

The table lists this clonotype with many counts. This rearrangement joins TRBV27 to TRBJ1-1; D is ambiguous. Germline CDR1 MNHEY, CDR2 SMNVEV (reference sequence). The CDR3 sequence is 14 residues long. The V end lost 5 bases, the J end lost 5 bases, and 15 bases lay between the germline ends. The CDR3 loop is CASSPLTVTTEAFF. CDR3 DNA: TGTGCCAGCAGTCCCCTGACGGTGACGACTGAAGCTTTCTTT.

As concerns this clonotype: This may arise from a read error, as a much more abundant clone is one base away. This sequence joins TRBV5-1 and TRBJ2-2; TRBD1 aligns across 7 bases. The germline V gene has CDR1 SGHRS and CDR2 YFSETQ. This CDR3 spans 17 amino acids. CDR3 nucleotides: TGCGCCAGCAGCTTGGAGGCAGGGGGTCCCAACACCGGGAAGCTGTTTTTT. Protein sequence: CASSLEAGGPNTGKLFF.